The 8 T cell receptor beta chains given below trace back to one sample, sequenced in a study of shared clonotypes between healthy human individuals. Sequenced by immunoSEQ multiplex PCR; TCRdb stores in-frame clones only, minus some. Of a few hundred thousand clones detected, roughly 96% appear once; the ten largest clones hold more than 0.3%. The sequenced sample was memory CD8+ T cells sorted from blood. Subset in this sample: CD45RO+ cells pooled with CCR7-negative TemRA cells. The receptors shown here come from a man aged 25-45 years in good health.

The CDR3 DNA follows: TGTGCCAGCAGTTTCAACAGGGACTATGGCTACACCTTC. As protein: CASSFNRDYGYTF. The chain couples TRBV27 to TRBJ1-2; TRBD1 is a possible D gene (6 bases). CDR1 MNHEY and CDR2 SMNVEV come from the germline V gene (reference sequence). The V end lost 3 bases, the J end lost 3 bases, and 8 bases lay between the germline ends. CDR3 length equals 13 residues.

This clone was seen once. The chain carries TRBV27 and TRBJ1-5, with 7 bases fitting TRBD1. V trimming: 5 bases; J trimming: 0 bases; junction bases outside the gene matches: 7. Per the germline V gene, CDR1 is MNHEY and CDR2 is SMNVEV (reference sequence). CDR3 size: 16 residues. The chain's CDR3 is CASSRGQFYSNQPQHF. The CDR3 coding sequence is TGTGCCAGCAGTCGGGGACAGTTCTATAGCAATCAGCCCCAGCATTTT.

As regards this clone: Additional DNA sequences in this sample encode the identical CDR3. This chain uses TRBV5-1 with TRBJ1-5, with a tentative D call TRBD1 (5 bases). The CDR3 is 15 residues long. Trimming removed 0 bases from V and 4 bases from J, with 11 bases in between. Germline V gives CDR1 SGHRS, CDR2 YFSETQ. This chain's CDR3 is CASSLGQGGNQPQHF. The CDR3 DNA reads TGCGCCAGCAGCTTGGGTCAGGGAGGAAATCAGCCCCAGCATTTT.

J is TRBJ1-5 and V is TRBV5-1; D unclear. In germline, CDR1 is SGHRS, CDR2 YFSETQ. Trimming removed 0 bases from V and 4 bases from J, with 11 bases in between. The CDR3 runs to 15 residues. CDR3 residues: CASSLGGVQNQPQHF. Written as DNA, the CDR3 is TGCGCCAGCAGCTTGGGCGGGGTTCAGAATCAGCCCCAGCATTTT.

V gene TRBV11-2 combines with J gene TRBJ2-7; TRBD2 might be the D (6 bases). Trimming shortened V by 6 bases and J by 0 bases, and 24 bases separated the two germline ends. In germline, CDR1 is SGHAT, CDR2 FQNNGV. The CDR3 has 18 amino acids. CDR3 residues: CASSKYPQEGVFSYEQYF. Here the CDR3 DNA reads TGTGCCAGCAGTAAGTACCCGCAGGAGGGAGTTTTCTCCTACGAGCAGTACTTC.

The V and J genes are TRBV2 and TRBJ2-5; D not certain. The CDR3 loop spans 13 amino acids. CDR1 SNHLY and CDR2 FYNNEI come from the germline V gene. Between the trimmed V and J ends, which lost 1 base and 1 base, there was a span of 4 bases. CDR3 DNA sequence: TGTGCCAGCAGTGAAGGGGGCCAAGAGACCCAGTACTTC. Residues: CASSEGGQETQYF.

This chain connects TRBV5-6 to TRBJ2-5, with a possible D match to TRBD2 (8 bases). This CDR3 spans 18 amino acids. Germline V gives CDR1 SGHDT, CDR2 YYEEEE. Trimming cost V 0 bases and J 0 bases, with 18 bases left between them. CDR3 in DNA: TGTGCCAGCAGCTTGGCAGAAGGGGGCGGGAGGTACCAAGAGACCCAGTACTTC. Amino acid sequence: CASSLAEGGGRYQETQYF.

The chain uses TRBV5-6 and TRBJ2-7; possible D gene TRBD1, 5 bases. Germline values: CDR1 SGHDT, CDR2 YYEEEE. Between the trimmed V and J ends, which lost 4 bases and 2 bases, there was a span of 13 bases. This CDR3 is 14 amino acids long. The CDR3 sequence is CASSRLTGTYEQYF. Here the CDR3 DNA reads TGTGCCAGCAGCAGGCTAACAGGCACCTACGAGCAGTACTTC.